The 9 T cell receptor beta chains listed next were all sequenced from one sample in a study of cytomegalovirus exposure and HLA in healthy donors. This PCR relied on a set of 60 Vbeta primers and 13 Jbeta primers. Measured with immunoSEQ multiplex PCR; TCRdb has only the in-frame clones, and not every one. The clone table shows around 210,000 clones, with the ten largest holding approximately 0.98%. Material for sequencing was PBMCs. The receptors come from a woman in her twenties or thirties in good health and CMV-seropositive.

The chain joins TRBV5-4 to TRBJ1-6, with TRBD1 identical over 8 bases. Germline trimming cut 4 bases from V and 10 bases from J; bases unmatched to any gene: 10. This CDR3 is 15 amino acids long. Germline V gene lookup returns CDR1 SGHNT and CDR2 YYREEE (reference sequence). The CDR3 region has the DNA TGTGCCAGCAGCAAGGGACAGGTTTCTGCATCACCCCTCCACTTT. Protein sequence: CASSKGQVSASPLHF.

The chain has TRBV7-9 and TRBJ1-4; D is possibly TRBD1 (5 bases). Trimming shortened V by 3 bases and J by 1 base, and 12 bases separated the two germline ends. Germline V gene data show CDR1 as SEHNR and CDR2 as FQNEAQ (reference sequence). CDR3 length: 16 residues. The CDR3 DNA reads TGTGCCAGCAGCTTGTCTTCAGGGTTAACTAATGAAAAACTGTTTTTT. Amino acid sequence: CASSLSSGLTNEKLFF. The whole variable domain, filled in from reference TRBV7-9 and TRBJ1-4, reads DTGVSQNPRHKITKRGQNVTFRCDPISEHNRLYWYRQTLGQGPEFLTYFQNEAQLEKSRLLSDRFSAERPKGSFSTLEIQRTEQGDSAMYLCASSLSSGLTNEKLFFGSGTQLSVL.

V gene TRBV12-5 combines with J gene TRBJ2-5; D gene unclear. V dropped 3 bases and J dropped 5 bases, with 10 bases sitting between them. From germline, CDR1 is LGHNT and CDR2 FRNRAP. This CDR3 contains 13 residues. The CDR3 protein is CASGLSGSETQYF. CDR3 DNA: TGTGCTAGTGGTTTATCCGGTTCGGAGACCCAGTACTTC.

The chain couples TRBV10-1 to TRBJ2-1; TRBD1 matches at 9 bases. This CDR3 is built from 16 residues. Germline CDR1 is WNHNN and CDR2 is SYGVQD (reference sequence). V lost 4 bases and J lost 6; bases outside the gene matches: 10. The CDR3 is CASSAVGQGGANEQFF. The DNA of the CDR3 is TGCGCCAGCAGTGCCGTGGGACAGGGAGGGGCCAATGAGCAGTTCTTC.

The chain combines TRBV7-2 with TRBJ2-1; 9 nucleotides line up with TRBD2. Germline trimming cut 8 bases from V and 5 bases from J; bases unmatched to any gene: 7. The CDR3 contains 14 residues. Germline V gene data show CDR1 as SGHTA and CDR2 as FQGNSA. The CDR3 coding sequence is TGTGCCAGCCTCCTGACTAGCGGAGACAATGAGCAGTTCTTC. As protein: CASLLTSGDNEQFF.

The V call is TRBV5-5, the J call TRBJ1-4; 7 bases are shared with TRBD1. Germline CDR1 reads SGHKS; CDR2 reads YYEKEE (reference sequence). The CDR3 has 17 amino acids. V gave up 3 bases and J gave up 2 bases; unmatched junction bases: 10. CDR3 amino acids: CASSSSRLQGTNEKLFF. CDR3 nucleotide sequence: TGTGCCAGCAGCTCGTCAAGACTACAGGGGACTAATGAAAAACTGTTTTTT.

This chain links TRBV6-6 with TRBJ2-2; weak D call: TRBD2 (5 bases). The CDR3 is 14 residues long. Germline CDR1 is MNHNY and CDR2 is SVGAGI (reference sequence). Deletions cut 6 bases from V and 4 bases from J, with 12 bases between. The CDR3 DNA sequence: TGTGCCAGCAGCCAGGCCGAGGGCACCGGGGAGCTGTTTTTT. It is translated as CASSQAEGTGELFF.

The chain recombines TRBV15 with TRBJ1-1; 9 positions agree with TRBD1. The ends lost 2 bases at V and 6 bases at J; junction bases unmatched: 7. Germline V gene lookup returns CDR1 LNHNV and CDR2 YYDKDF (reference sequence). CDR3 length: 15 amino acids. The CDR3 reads CATSRLGQGFPEAFF. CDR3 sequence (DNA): TGTGCCACCAGCAGACTGGGACAGGGCTTTCCTGAAGCTTTCTTT.

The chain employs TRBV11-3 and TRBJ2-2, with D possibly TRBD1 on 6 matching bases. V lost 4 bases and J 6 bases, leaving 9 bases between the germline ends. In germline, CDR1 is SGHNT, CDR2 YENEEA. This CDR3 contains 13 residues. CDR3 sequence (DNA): TGTGCCAGCAGCTCCAGGGGTCCCGGGGAGCTGTTTTTT. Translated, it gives CASSSRGPGELFF.